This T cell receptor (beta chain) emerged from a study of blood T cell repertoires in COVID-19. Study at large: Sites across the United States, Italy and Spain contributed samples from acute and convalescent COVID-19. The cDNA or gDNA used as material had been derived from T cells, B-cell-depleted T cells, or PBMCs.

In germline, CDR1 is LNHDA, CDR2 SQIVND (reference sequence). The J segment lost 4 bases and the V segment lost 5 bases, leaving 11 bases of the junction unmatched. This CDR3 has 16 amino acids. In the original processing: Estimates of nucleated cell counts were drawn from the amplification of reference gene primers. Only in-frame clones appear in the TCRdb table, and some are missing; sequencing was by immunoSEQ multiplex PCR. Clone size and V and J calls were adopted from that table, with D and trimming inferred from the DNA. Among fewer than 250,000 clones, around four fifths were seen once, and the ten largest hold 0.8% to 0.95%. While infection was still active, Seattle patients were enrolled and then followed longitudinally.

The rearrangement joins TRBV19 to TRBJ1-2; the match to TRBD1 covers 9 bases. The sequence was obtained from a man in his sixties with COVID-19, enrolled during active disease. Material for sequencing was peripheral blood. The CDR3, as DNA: TGTGCCAGTAGTCCTACAGGGGGCGGATTTAGCTATGGCTACACCTTC. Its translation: CASSPTGGGFSYGYTF.